This T cell receptor beta chain was identified during a study of blood T cell repertoires in COVID-19. Data came from immunoSEQ multiplex PCR; TCRdb stores just in-frame clones and leaves some out. The sample records about 93,000 clones, 86% being singletons. CDR1 and CDR2 (germline): LGHDT, YNNKEL (reference sequence). V lost 2 bases and J 0 bases, leaving 10 bases between the germline ends. This CDR3 contains 15 residues. The sequenced sample was peripheral blood. This receptor was taken from a woman aged 80 or older with acute or convalescent COVID-19. The J gene is TRBJ1-2, the V gene TRBV3-1 (or the pseudogene TRBV3-2), with D perhaps matching TRBD1 (5 bases). The CDR3 sequence is CASSQLDTANYGYTF. CDR3 in DNA: TGTGCCAGCAGCCAACTGGACACAGCTAACTATGGCTACACCTTC.